The clone carrying this T cell receptor (beta chain) was seen more than once but under ten times. The data were taken from a study of early T cells in non-severe SARS-CoV-2 infection. Trimming stripped 6 bases from V and 5 bases from J, with 25 bases between. The CDR3 runs to 17 residues. Each cDNA molecule carried a unique molecular identifier. TCRdb used MiXCR to reprocess the 5' RACE reads, holding one entry per CDR3 protein. The sample carries approximately 83,000 distinct CDR3 sequences, 13% to 15% recorded once. V and J are TRBV12-3 or TRBV12-4 and TRBJ1-2; the D gene is possibly TRBD1 (6 bases). Material: whole blood. This sequence was found in an adult who was a healthcare worker with PCR-confirmed SARS-CoV-2 infection or an uninfected control (not recorded which). CDR3 coding DNA: TGTGCCAGCAGGAGAACAGGGAAGTTCGGGGCGGGATATGGCTACACCTTC. As protein: CASRRTGKFGAGYGYTF.